Below, one TCR beta chain is given with its context. Its antigen is not identified. V lost 6 bases to trimming and J lost 5 bases; unmatched junction nucleotides: 5. CDR3 size: 13 residues. Germline V CDR1 and CDR2: MNHEY, SVGEGT. The RNA input was roughly 0.5 to 1 ug, and it was reverse transcribed with random hexamers. Amplification of the TCR beta CDR3 was carried out by immunoSEQ multiplex PCR, which spanned a total of 54 Vbeta and 13 Jbeta segments. TCRdb fed the immunoSEQ multiplex PCR reads into MiXCR, producing one record per CDR3 protein. The table has more than 200,000 distinct CDR3 sequences, roughly 92% seen once. These data belong to a study of CD8 T cells in Susac syndrome. Study-wide results and limits: In its TCR sequencing and HLA analysis, the study acknowledged that the number of individuals was relatively small.

High-throughput TCR beta sequencing covered peripheral CD8+ and CD4+ T cells. The material sequenced was CD8+ T cells from PBMCs. V is TRBV6-2 or TRBV6-3 and J is TRBJ2-5, with 8 positions matching TRBD2. The clonotype comes from a human donor with multiple sclerosis. The CDR3 DNA reads TGTGCCAGCAGAGGGACTAGAGGGGAGACCCAGTACTTC. It translates to CASRGTRGETQYF.